This T cell receptor (beta chain) was identified during a study of cytomegalovirus exposure and HLA in healthy donors. Vbeta (60) and Jbeta (13) primers were used in the PCR. The assay was immunoSEQ multiplex PCR, and TCRdb's table has in-frame clones only and misses some. The table lists about 140,000 clones, approximately 84% of them singletons. V lost 2 bases, J lost 1 base, and 1 base stayed unmatched. The CDR3 spans 14 residues. CDR1 and CDR2 from the germline V gene are SGHNT and YENEEA. The material sequenced was PBMCs. The source of this sequence is a man aged 25-45 years in good health and CMV-seropositive. The rearrangement links TRBV11-3 to TRBJ2-5; 7 bases are shared with TRBD1. In DNA form, the CDR3 reads TGTGCCAGCAGCTTACAGGGGGTCCAAGAGACCCAGTACTTC. Encoded protein: CASSLQGVQETQYF.